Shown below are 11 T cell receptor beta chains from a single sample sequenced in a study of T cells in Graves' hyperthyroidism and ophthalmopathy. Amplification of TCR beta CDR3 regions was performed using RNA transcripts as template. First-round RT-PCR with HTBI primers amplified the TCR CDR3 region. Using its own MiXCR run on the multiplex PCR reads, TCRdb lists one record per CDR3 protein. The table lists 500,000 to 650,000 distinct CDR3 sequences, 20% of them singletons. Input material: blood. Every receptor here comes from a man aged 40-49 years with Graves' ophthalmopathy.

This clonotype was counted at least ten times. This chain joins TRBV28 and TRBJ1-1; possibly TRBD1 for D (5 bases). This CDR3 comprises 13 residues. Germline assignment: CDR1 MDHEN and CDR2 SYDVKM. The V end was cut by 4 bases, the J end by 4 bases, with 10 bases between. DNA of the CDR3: TGTGCCAGCAGTTCGTTGGGGCCCACTGAAGCTTTCTTT. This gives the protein CASSSLGPTEAFF.

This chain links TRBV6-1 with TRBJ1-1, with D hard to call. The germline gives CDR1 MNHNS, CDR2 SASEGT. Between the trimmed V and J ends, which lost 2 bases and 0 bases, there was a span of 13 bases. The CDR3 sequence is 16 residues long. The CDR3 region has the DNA TGTGCCAGCAGTGAATTCGCAACTTCCATGAACACTGAAGCTTTCTTT. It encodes CASSEFATSMNTEAFF.

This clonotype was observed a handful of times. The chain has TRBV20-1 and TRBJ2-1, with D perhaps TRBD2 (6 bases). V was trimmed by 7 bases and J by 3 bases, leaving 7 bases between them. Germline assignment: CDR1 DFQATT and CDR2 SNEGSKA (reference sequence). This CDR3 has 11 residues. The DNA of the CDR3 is TGCAGTGGGGACTTCTACAATGAGCAGTTCTTC. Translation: CSGDFYNEQFF.

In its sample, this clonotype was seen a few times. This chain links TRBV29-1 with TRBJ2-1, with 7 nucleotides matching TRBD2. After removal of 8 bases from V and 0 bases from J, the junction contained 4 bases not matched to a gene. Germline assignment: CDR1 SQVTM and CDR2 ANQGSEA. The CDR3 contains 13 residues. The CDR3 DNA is TGCAGCCAGCGGGGAAGCTCCTACAATGAGCAGTTCTTC. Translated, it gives CSQRGSSYNEQFF.

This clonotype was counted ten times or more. The CDR3 is CASSAGGADTGELFF. DNA for the CDR3: TGTGCCAGCAGTGCCGGGGGCGCGGACACCGGGGAGCTGTTTTTT. This chain connects TRBV2 to TRBJ2-2; D possibly matches TRBD1 or TRBD2 (6 bases each). The CDR3 runs to 15 residues. Germline CDR1 reads SNHLY; CDR2 reads FYNNEI. V dropped 4 bases and J dropped 3 bases, with 12 bases sitting between them.

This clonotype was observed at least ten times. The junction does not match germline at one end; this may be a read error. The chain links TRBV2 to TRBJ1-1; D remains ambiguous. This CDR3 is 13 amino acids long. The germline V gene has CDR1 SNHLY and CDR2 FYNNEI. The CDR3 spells CASKLGMNTEAFF. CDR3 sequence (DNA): TGTGCAAGCAAGCTTGGAATGAACACTGAAGCTTTCTTT.

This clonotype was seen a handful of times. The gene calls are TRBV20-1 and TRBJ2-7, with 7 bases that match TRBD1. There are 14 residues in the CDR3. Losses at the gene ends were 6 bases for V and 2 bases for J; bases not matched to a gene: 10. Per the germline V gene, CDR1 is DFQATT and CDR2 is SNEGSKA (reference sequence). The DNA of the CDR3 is TGCAGTGCCAGCCAGGGGGTCACCACCTACGAGCAGTACTTC. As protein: CSASQGVTTYEQYF.

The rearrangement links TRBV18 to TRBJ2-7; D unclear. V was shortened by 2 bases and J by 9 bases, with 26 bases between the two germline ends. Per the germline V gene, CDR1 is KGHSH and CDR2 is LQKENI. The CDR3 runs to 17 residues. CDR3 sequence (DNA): TGTGCCAGCTCACCAGGCATAATGAACGGACCTACGATGGCGCAGTACTTC. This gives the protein CASSPGIMNGPTMAQYF. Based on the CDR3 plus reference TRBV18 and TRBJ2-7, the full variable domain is NAGVMQNPRHLVRRRGQEARLRCSPMKGHSHVYWYRQLPEEGLKFMVYLQKENIIDESGMPKERFSAEFPKEGPSILRIQQVVRGDSAAYFCASSPGIMNGPTMAQYFGPGTRLTVT.

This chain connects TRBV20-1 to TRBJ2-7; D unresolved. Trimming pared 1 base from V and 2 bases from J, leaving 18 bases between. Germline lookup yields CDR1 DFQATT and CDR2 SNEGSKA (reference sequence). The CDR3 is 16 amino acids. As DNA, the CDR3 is TGCAGTGCTAGAGTAGGGTCAGTCTCGCTTACCTACGAGCAGTACTTC. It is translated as CSARVGSVSLTYEQYF.

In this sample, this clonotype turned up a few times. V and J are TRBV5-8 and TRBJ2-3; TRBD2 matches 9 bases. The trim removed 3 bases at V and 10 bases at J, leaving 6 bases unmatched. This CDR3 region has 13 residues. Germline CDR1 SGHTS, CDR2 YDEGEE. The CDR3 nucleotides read TGTGCCAGCAGCTCTAGCGGGGATTCGGCGCAGTATTTT. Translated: CASSSSGDSAQYF.

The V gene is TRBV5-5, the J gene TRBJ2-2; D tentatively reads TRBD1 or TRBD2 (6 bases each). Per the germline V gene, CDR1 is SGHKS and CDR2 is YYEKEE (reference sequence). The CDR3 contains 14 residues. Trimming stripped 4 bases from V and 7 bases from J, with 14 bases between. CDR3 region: CASSGGGTGGELFF. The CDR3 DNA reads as TGTGCCAGCAGCGGAGGGGGAACAGGCGGGGAGCTGTTTTTT.